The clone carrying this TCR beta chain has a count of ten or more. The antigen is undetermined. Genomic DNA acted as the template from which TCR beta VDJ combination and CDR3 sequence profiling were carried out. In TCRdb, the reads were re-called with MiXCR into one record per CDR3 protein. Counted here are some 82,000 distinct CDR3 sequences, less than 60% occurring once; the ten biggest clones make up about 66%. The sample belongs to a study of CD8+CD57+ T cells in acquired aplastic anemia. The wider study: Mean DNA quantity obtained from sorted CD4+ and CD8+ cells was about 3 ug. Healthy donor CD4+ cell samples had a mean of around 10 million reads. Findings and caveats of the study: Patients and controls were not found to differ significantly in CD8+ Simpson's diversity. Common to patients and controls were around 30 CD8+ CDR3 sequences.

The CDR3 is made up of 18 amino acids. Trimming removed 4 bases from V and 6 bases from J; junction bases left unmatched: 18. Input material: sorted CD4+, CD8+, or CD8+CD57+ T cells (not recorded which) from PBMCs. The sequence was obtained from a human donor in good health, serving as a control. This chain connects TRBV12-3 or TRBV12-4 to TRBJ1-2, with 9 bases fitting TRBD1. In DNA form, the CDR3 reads TGTGCCAGCAGTTCTCGCCCGGACAGGGGTATCCCTGGGGATGGCTACACCTTC. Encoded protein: CASSSRPDRGIPGDGYTF.